This T cell receptor beta chain was documented in a study of blood T cell repertoires in COVID-19. Across the whole study: Samples representing acute and convalescent COVID-19 were sourced from the United States, Italy and Spain. T cells, B-cell-depleted T cells, or PBMCs supplied cDNA or gDNA.

This CDR3 region has 15 residues. CDR1 and CDR2 (germline): SGHRS, YFSETQ. Germline trimming cut 4 bases from V and 3 bases from J; bases unmatched to any gene: 7. Authors' data handling: Quantification of nucleated cells was approximated via reference gene primer amplification. The data were produced by immunoSEQ multiplex PCR, yet TCRdb's version contains in-frame clones alone and is incomplete. That table supplies the V and J calls and clone size; D and trimming were determined from the DNA. Among roughly 70,000 clones listed, 75% to 90% were seen once. This TCR was sampled from a man between 65 and 79 years old who had recovered from COVID-19. V gene TRBV5-1 combines with J gene TRBJ2-3, with 8 bases fitting TRBD2. Sequencing was done on a sample of peripheral blood. This CDR3 is CASSAGLVPTDTQYF. CDR3 coding DNA: TGCGCCAGCAGCGCGGGACTAGTCCCGACAGATACGCAGTATTTT.